This TCR beta chain was sequenced for a study of a mutant IDH1 vaccine in newly diagnosed glioma (dated by TCRdb to the early 2020s). A note on the overall study: Across visits V03 through V10, patients got a total of eight vaccinations, given in weeks 1, 3, 5, 7, 11, 15, 19 and 23. Vaccination started 4-6 weeks after radiotherapy alone, or was given together with temozolomide cycles in the groups whose treatment included chemotherapy. Of the approximately 35 treated patients, around 60% were male and around 40% were female, and a mean age of around 40 years was recorded. Before enrollment, patients had received standard therapy of radiotherapy alone, temozolomide alone, or radiochemotherapy with temozolomide; most received the combination. Six visits were used for peripheral blood collection: V03 (baseline), V05, V07, V10, V12 and V13. Longitudinal TCRB deep sequencing was done for 25 to 30 treated patients, wherever samples were available for exploratory analyses. The paper's findings and limits, for the study overall: No apparent relationship was observed between pseudoprogression and alterations in the top peripheral T cell clonotypes detected by TCRB sequencing. PBMC samples for TCRB deep sequencing were selected based on availability. Immune responses induced by the vaccine were seen in roughly 95% of patients across multiple MHC alleles. According to the authors, sample limitations meant that analyses of patient blood samples could not be reproduced.

The library was obtained by the immunoSEQ multiplex PCR assay. Following the manufacturer's protocol, the hsTCRB Kit was used to amplify rearranged TCR beta chain sequences. TCRB libraries were sequenced on an Illumina MiSeq. In the source study's methods: Demultiplexing, trimming and gene mapping were performed with the kit vendor's proprietary platform. The source is immuneACCESS, and TCRdb retained only in-frame sequences with V and J called. Part of the clones is not carried over; for the studies checked, unresolved V genes explain less than half of this, and the remainder is unexplained. The V and J calls and clone size come from that table; D and trimming were worked out from the DNA. This sample lists around 46,000 clones; roughly 73% were detected once. About 5.2% of the sample rests with the top ten. This clone was observed a handful of times. No cognate antigen has been identified for it. Base qualities were left out, and no much larger clone turns up one base away.

The CDR1 and CDR2 encoded by the germline V gene (reference sequence) are GTSNPN and SVGIG. A distance of 13 bases separates the germline ends of V and J, which lose 5 bases and 5 bases respectively. The CDR3 holds 13 amino acids from the cysteine to the phenylalanine. Only the CDR3 portion is preserved as DNA: 39 bases, with reading frame beginning at the first base. Sample time point, as interpreted from the label and publication: week 5, during vaccination. A 20-mer mutant IDH1 peptide at 300 micrograms in Montanide made up each vaccine dose, which was injected subcutaneously together with topical imiquimod. Donors had newly diagnosed WHO grade 3 or 4 IDH1-mutant astrocytomas with loss of nuclear ATRX. The samples were drawn from NOA16, a multicentre, single-arm, open-label phase I trial in Germany that tested a mutant IDH1 peptide vaccine in humans for the first time. Genomic DNA for TCRB sequencing was extracted from EDTA blood using the DNeasy Blood and Tissue Kit.

The specimen was PBMCs, collected from a glioma patient whose treatment included an IDH1 peptide vaccine. The receptor was derived from a man aged 45-65 years with glioma. The chain is made from TRBV30 and TRBJ1-5, and possibly TRBD1, on 5 matching bases. The nucleotide sequence reads as follows: TGTGCCTGGGCCGGGGACCTCGATCAGCCCCAGCATTTT. Translated, this is CAWAGDLDQPQHF. When the CDR3 is completed using the reference TRBV30 and TRBJ1-5 genes on either side, the full variable domain is SQTIHQWPATLVQPVGSPLSLECTVEGTSNPNLYWYRQAAGRGLQLLFYSVGIGQISSEVPQNLSASRPQDRQFILSSKKLLLSDSGFYLCAWAGDLDQPQHFGDGTRLSIL.